This T cell receptor (beta chain) came from a study of blood T cell repertoires in COVID-19. Study details: PBMCs, B-cell-depleted T cells, or T cells were the source of the cDNA or gDNA that made up the material.

Trimming cost V 8 bases and J 1 base, with 10 bases left between them. Per germline, CDR1 KGHDR and CDR2 SFDVKD. The CDR3 is 13 amino acids. Sequencing used immunoSEQ multiplex PCR; TCRdb keeps in-frame clones, though not all of them. Of some 69,000 clones listed, more than 90% are singletons. The receptor comes from a man aged 60 to 75 with acute or convalescent COVID-19. Source material: peripheral blood. V and J are TRBV24-1 and TRBJ1-1; D perhaps matches TRBD1 (6 bases). Written as DNA, the CDR3 is TGTGCCACCATGCAGGGGTGGAACACTGAAGCTTTCTTT. As protein: CATMQGWNTEAFF.